The present entry profiles one TCR beta chain with its context. Under the authors' procedure: By means of reference gene primer amplification, nucleated cell counts were estimated. Assay used: immunoSEQ multiplex PCR; TCRdb lists only in-frame clones, some missing. V, J and clone size derive from that table, while D and trimming were established from the DNA sequence. Of 200,000 to 250,000 clones listed, 80% to 90% are singletons. Study members were between about 18 and 95 years old and lived in around 24 US regions. Within 2 weeks before study entry, exposed participants met a COVID-19 case. These data belong to a study of blood T cell repertoires in COVID-19. Study in general: Acute and convalescent COVID-19 samples came from the United States, Italy and Spain.

The CDR3 covers 15 residues. V lost 6 bases and J lost 4; bases outside the gene matches: 8. In germline, CDR1 is MNHEY, CDR2 SVGAGI. V gene TRBV6-5 combines with J gene TRBJ2-3; 9 positions agree with TRBD2. The specimen sequenced was PBMCs or T cells enriched from blood (not recorded which). This TCR derives from a woman in her 30s who had been exposed to COVID-19. CDR3 loop: CASRIAGARADTQYF. The CDR3 DNA reads as TGTGCCAGCAGAATAGCGGGAGCGAGGGCAGATACGCAGTATTTT.